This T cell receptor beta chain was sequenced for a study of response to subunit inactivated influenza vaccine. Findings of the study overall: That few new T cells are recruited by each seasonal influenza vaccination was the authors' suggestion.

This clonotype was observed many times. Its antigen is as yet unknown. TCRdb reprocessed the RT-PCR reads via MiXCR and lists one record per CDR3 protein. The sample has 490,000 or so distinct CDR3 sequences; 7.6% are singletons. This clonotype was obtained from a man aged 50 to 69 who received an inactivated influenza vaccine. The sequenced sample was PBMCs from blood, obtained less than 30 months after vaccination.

The CDR3 protein is CASKGGGKTQYF. The CDR3 DNA is TGTGCCAGCAAGGGGGGTGGCAAGACCCAGTACTTC. J is TRBJ2-5 and V is TRBV6-6; D is possibly TRBD1 or TRBD2 (6 bases each). Between the trimmed V and J ends, which lost 7 bases and 6 bases, there was a span of 12 bases. CDR1 and CDR2 (germline): MNHNY, SVGAGI (reference sequence). This CDR3 spans 12 amino acids.